Included here is one T cell receptor (beta chain) sequence, with context. This receptor's antigen is unknown. No quality values exist for individual bases; no much larger clone is one base distant. The library relied on the immunoSEQ multiplex PCR assay. Entries here come from immuneACCESS through TCRdb and include only in-frame sequences with V and J called. Some clones fail to appear in such tables; in the studies checked, an unresolved V gene covers under half of the shortfall, and the cause of the remainder is unknown. The sample table lists over 45,000 clones, approximately 89% of them with a count of one. The ten largest make up approximately 1.4% of the sample. The data were taken from a study of control samples from healthy donors and cancer patients (dated by TCRdb to 2018 to 2021). V loses 4 bases at its end and J loses 2 bases; junction bases beyond the gene matches: 5. Counted from cysteine to phenylalanine, this CDR3 has 15 amino acids. The retained sequence is limited to the CDR3, 45 bases, with the frame set at the first base. From a lookup of the germline V gene (reference sequence), CDR1 and CDR2 are LGHDT and YNNKEL.

In this chain, TRBV3-1 (or the pseudogene TRBV3-2) is recombined with TRBJ2-7, with 10 middle bases fitting TRBD2. This sequence originates from a man aged 35 to 55 with colorectal cancer. Source material: PBMCs. The DNA sequence reads TGTGCCAGCAGCCGAAAAGCGGGAGGGCCCTACGAGCAGTACTTC. Its protein is CASSRKAGGPYEQYF.